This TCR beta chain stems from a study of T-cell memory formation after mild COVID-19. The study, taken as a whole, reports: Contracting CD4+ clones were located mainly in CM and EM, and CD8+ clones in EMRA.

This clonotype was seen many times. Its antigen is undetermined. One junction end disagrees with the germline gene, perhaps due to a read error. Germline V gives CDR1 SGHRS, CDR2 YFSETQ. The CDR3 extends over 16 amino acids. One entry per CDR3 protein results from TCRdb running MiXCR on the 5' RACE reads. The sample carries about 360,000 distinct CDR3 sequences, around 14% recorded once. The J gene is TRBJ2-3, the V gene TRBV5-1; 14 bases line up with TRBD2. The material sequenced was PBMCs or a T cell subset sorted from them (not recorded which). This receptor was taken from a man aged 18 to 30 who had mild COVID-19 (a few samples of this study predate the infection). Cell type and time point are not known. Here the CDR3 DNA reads TGTGCCAGCTCACCCGGACTAGCGGGGGGTACAGATACGCAGTATTTT. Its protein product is CASSPGLAGGTDTQYF.